These 8 T cell receptor beta chains originate from one sample sequenced in a study of cytomegalovirus exposure and HLA in healthy donors. The PCR made use of 60 Vbeta and 13 Jbeta primers. Measured with immunoSEQ multiplex PCR; TCRdb has only the in-frame clones, and not every one. The table has around 97,000 clones, 60% to 70% seen once. Sample: PBMCs. These receptors all stem from a woman aged 45-59 years in good health and CMV-seronegative.

The chain combines TRBV29-1 with TRBJ1-3; TRBD1 agrees at 8 bases. The germline CDR1 and CDR2 sequences are SQVTM and ANQGSEA. The trim removed 5 bases at V and 2 bases at J, leaving 5 bases unmatched. CDR3 length: 14 amino acids. The CDR3 sequence: CSVKGTGAGNTIYF. In DNA form, the CDR3 reads TGCAGCGTTAAGGGGACAGGTGCTGGAAACACCATATATTTT.

The chain uses TRBV5-6 and TRBJ2-5, with D uncertain. The DNA end is more similar to TRBJ2-7, so the J call may be wrong. Per the germline V gene, CDR1 is SGHDT and CDR2 is YYEEEE. This CDR3 contains 11 residues. The CDR3, as DNA: TGTGCCAGCAGCGCCACCTACGAGCAGTACTTC. It is translated as CASSATYEQYF.

This clone was observed a handful of times. The chain is built from TRBV7-8 and TRBJ1-5; D gene unclear. V was cut by 1 base and J by 4 bases, with 14 bases left in between. Germline V gene sequence: CDR1 SGHVS, CDR2 FQNEAQ. This CDR3 spans 16 amino acids. CDR3 DNA: TGTGCCAGCAGCTTAGGATCCCGGGAGCTAAATCAGCCCCAGCATTTT. Protein: CASSLGSRELNQPQHF.

The chain carries TRBV7-2 and TRBJ1-6, with D tentatively TRBD1 (5 bases). The CDR3 totals 13 residues. Per germline, CDR1 SGHTA and CDR2 FQGNSA. The V end lost 5 bases, the J end lost 6 bases, and 8 bases lay between the germline ends. The CDR3 DNA is TGTGCCAGCAGCGTCCAGGGTAATTCACCCCTCCACTTT. It encodes CASSVQGNSPLHF.

This clone was seen more than once but under ten times. J is TRBJ2-5 and V is TRBV5-1; D gene uncertain. The ends were cut back, 4 bases at V and 0 bases at J, with 13 bases in the middle. CDR1 is SGHRS, CDR2 YFSETQ, per germline. CDR3 size: 15 residues. CDR3 bases: TGCGCCAGCAGCCCCCTCAACTCGTACCAAGAGACCCAGTACTTC. It encodes CASSPLNSYQETQYF.

This chain links TRBV5-5 with TRBJ2-7; maybe TRBD1 (5 bases). V lost 4 bases and J lost 5, with 16 bases in between. This CDR3 contains 14 residues. Germline assignment: CDR1 SGHKS and CDR2 YYEKEE (reference sequence). CDR3 coding DNA: TGTGCCAGCAGCCAGAGATTCAGGGTCCACGAGCAGTACTTC. Translation gives CASSQRFRVHEQYF.

This clone occurred a few times. V gene TRBV5-1 combines with J gene TRBJ2-1; TRBD2 matches 8 bases. Germline V CDR1 and CDR2: SGHRS, YFSETQ. The CDR3 is 16 amino acids. The junction had 7 bases not matched to a gene; V was cut back by 1 base and J by 4 bases. The CDR3 DNA follows: TGCGCCAGCAGCTTGCGGACGGGAGGGTTGTACAATGAGCAGTTCTTC. Translating gives CASSLRTGGLYNEQFF.

The rearrangement uses TRBV6-5 and TRBJ1-1, with a tentative D call TRBD1 (6 bases). The CDR3 sequence is 14 residues long. Trimming shortened V by 2 bases and J by 3 bases, and 10 bases separated the two germline ends. Germline values: CDR1 MNHEY, CDR2 SVGAGI. The CDR3 loop is CASSYGGADTEAFF. The CDR3 region has the DNA TGTGCCAGCAGTTACGGGGGGGCGGACACTGAAGCTTTCTTT.